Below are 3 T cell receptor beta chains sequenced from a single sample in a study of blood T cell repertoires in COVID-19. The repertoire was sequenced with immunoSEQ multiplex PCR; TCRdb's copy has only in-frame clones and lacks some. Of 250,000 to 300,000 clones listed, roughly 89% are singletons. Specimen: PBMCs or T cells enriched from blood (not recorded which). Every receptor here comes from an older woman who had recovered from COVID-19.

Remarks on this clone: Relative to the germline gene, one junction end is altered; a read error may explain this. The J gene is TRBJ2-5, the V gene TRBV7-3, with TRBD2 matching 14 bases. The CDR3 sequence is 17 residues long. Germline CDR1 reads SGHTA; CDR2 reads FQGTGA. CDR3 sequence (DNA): TGTGCCAACAGCCCACCCGGGACTAGCGGGAGCACCCCGACCCAGTACTTC. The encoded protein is CANSPPGTSGSTPTQYF.

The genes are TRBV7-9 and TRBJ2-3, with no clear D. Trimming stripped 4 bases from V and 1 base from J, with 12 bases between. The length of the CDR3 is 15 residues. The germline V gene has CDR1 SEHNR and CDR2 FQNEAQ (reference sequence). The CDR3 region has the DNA TGTGCCAGCAGCTCGGGTCCTATACGCACAGATACGCAGTATTTT. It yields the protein CASSSGPIRTDTQYF.

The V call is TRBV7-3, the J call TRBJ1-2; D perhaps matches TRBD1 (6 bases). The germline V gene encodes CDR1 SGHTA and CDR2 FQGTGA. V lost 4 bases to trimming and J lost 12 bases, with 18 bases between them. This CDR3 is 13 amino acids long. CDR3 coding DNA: TGTGCCAGCAGCTCCCTCACTGGGGGGGCGCACACCTTC. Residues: CASSSLTGGAHTF.